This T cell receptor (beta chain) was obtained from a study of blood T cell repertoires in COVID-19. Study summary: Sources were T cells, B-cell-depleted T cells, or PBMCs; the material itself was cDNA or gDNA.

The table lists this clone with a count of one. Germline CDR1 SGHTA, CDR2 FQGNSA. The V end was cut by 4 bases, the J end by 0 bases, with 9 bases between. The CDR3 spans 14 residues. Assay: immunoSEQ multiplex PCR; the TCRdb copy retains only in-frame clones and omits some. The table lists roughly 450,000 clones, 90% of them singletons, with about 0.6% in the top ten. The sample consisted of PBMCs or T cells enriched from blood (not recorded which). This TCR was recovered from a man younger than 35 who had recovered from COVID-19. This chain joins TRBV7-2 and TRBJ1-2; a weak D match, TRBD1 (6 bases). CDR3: CASSSTGANYGYTF. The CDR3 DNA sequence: TGTGCCAGCAGCTCGACAGGAGCTAACTATGGCTACACCTTC.